Below, 23 T cell receptor beta chains from the same sample are listed, as sequenced in a study of T cell clonality in common variable immunodeficiency (dated by TCRdb to between 2014 and 2017). Libraries came from the immunoSEQ multiplex PCR assay. TCRdb's version of the immuneACCESS table is confined to in-frame rearrangements and falls short of the full clone set. An unresolved V gene accounts for under half of the shortfall where checked; the remainder is of unknown origin. The table puts tens of thousands of clones in this sample, none counted just once. Of the sample, 5.4% falls within the top ten clones. Sequencing used peripheral blood mononuclear cells. The receptors were sampled from a person aged 18 to 69 in good health.

This clone was observed many times. The CDR3 spells CSASGADSYEQYF. The CDR3 DNA, read in part, is TGCAGTGCTAGTGGGGCGGACTCCTACGAG. J is TRBJ2-7 and V is TRBV20-1; tentative D call: TRBD1 (5 bases). The CDR3 end falls 3 residues outside the read, so it is completed with the germline J gene. This CDR3 is 13 amino acids long. Germline loops: CDR1 DFQATT, CDR2 SNEGSKA (reference sequence). V lost 3 bases and J 0 bases, leaving 9 bases between the germline ends.

The table lists this clone with many counts. The DNA ends 3 residues before the CDR3 does, and the rest of the CDR3 is filled in from the germline J gene. V usage is TRBV20-1 and J usage is TRBJ2-5, with TRBD2 identical over 7 bases. Germline V gives CDR1 DFQATT, CDR2 SNEGSKA (reference sequence). The CDR3 has 12 residues. With 6 bases clipped from V and 4 bases from J, the junction kept 5 bases outside the gene matches. The CDR3 spells CSAPWGGETQYF. The CDR3 DNA, read in part, is TGCAGTGCGCCCTGGGGGGGAGAGACC.

Ten or more counts support this clone. The read is 3 residues too short to cover the CDR3 end, so that end is filled in from the germline J gene. This sequence joins TRBV7-3 and TRBJ2-1; D unclear. The V and J ends lost 2 bases and 5 bases respectively, with 10 bases between them. Germline V gene data show CDR1 as SGHTA and CDR2 as FQGTGA. The CDR3 is made up of 14 amino acids. The CDR3 here is CASSLRLDDNEQFF. The CDR3 bases that were read are TGTGCCAGCAGCTTACGCCTAGATGACAATGAG.

This clone was seen repeatedly, ten times or more. The CDR3 extends 3 residues past the end of the read, so its final part is completed from the germline J gene. The chain is built from TRBV6-1 and TRBJ1-5; TRBD1 might be the D (6 bases). V was pared by 4 bases and J by 4 bases, with 14 bases between. Germline V gives CDR1 MNHNS, CDR2 SASEGT. The CDR3 length is 15 residues. CDR3 DNA (partial): TGTGCCAGCAGTGGACGTGGACAGAATAATCAGCCC. Its translation is CASSGRGQNNQP. The entire CDR3 reads CASSGRGQNNQPQHF.

This clone appeared many times. The read comes to an end 3 residues before the CDR3 does, leaving the germline J gene to fill in the end. The chain is built from TRBV14 and TRBJ1-1; TRBD1 matches 12 bases. CDR3 length equals 16 residues. Germline V gene sequence: CDR1 SGHDN, CDR2 FVKESK. The CDR3 spells CASRPGTRDRGHRAFF. The sequenced part of the CDR3 DNA is TGTGCCAGCAGACCAGGAACCCGGGACAGGGGGCATCGG.

The table lists this clone with many counts. Read sequence stops 3 residues before the CDR3 end, and the germline J gene provides the missing end. The rearrangement uses TRBV5-1 and TRBJ1-1; 11 nucleotides match TRBD1. Germline V CDR1 and CDR2: SGHRS, YFSETQ. CDR3 length equals 14 residues. V trimming: 4 bases; J trimming: 4 bases; junction bases outside the gene matches: 3. The DNA read from the CDR3 is TGCGCCAGCAGCCAAGGGACAGGGGGCACTGAA. It codes for CASSQGTGGTE. The entire CDR3 protein reads CASSQGTGGTEAFF.

There are many counts of this clone. The read finishes 3 residues shy of the CDR3 end, and the germline J gene is used to complete it. V and J are TRBV18 and TRBJ2-7; D is unresolved. Per germline, CDR1 KGHSH and CDR2 LQKENI. The CDR3 contains 14 residues. V lost 0 bases and J 2 bases, leaving 8 bases between the germline ends. The sequenced CDR3 bases are TGTGCCAGCTCACCACCGGGCCAAACCTACGAG. This translates into CASSPPGQTYE. The entire CDR3 sequence reads CASSPPGQTYEQYF.

This clone was detected many times. The read comes to an end 3 residues before the CDR3 does, leaving the germline J gene to fill in the end. The gene calls are TRBV19 and TRBJ2-7; no clear D gene. V was cut by 6 bases and J by 3 bases, with 9 bases left in between. The CDR3 consists of 12 residues. Germline-derived CDR1 and CDR2 are LNHDA and SQIVND (reference sequence). The CDR3: CASSPSDYEQYF. The DNA read from the CDR3 is TGTGCCAGTAGCCCCAGTGACTACGAG.

Many counts were recorded for this clone. This CDR3 is CAISELGSNQPQHF. Incomplete CDR3 DNA: TGTGCCATCAGTGAGTTAGGGAGCAATCAGCCC. This chain uses TRBV10-3 with TRBJ1-5; no firm D call. The read terminates 3 residues before the CDR3 end, so the remaining end is supplied by the germline J gene. V was shortened by 1 base and J by 1 base, with 5 bases between the two germline ends. CDR1 is ENHRY, CDR2 SYGVKD, per germline. CDR3 length equals 14 residues.

This clone has at least ten counts. The sequence runs out 3 residues before the end of the CDR3; the remainder is reconstructed from the germline J gene. This chain joins TRBV14 and TRBJ2-3, with 10 bases matching TRBD2. V dropped 4 bases and J dropped 2; count of bases not matched to a gene: 3. CDR1 and CDR2 from the germline V gene are SGHDN and FVKESK. CDR3 length equals 15 residues. CDR3: CASSRTSGVTDTQYF. The covered CDR3 bases are TGTGCCAGCAGCCGGACTAGCGGTGTCACAGATACG.

This clone was detected ten times or more. The CDR3 extends 3 residues past the end of the read, so its final part is completed from the germline J gene. The V call is TRBV13, the J call TRBJ1-1; the D is unclear. Per germline, CDR1 PRHDT and CDR2 FYEKMQ (reference sequence). The CDR3 has 11 amino acids. The CDR3 DNA, read in part, is TGTGCCAGCGGTCAAGACTTCGAA. It codes for CASGQDFE. The CDR3 in full is CASGQDFEAFF.

A note on this clone: One base away lies a much larger clone, so this may be a sequencing read error. The sequenced fragment ends 3 residues before the CDR3 boundary, so the rest is inferred from the germline J gene. Additional DNA sequences in this sample encode the identical CDR3. The rearrangement uses TRBV19 and TRBJ1-2; no clear D. CDR1 LNHDA and CDR2 SQIVND come from the germline V gene (reference sequence). This CDR3 is 11 amino acids long. CDR3 region: CASRQVYEYTF. The sequenced part of the CDR3 DNA is TGTGCCAGCCGGCAGGTCTATGAA.

A word on this clone: The read terminates 3 residues ahead of where the CDR3 ends, so the germline J gene completes it. This chain joins TRBV5-6 and TRBJ1-5; D not resolved. Trimming pared 1 base from V and 6 bases from J, leaving 14 bases between. The CDR3 spans 15 residues. In germline, CDR1 is SGHDT, CDR2 YYEEEE. The sequenced CDR3 bases are TGTGCCAGCAGCTTGCGGGTTTCAAGTCCTCAGCCC. Amino acids: CASSLRVSSPQP. The whole CDR3 reads CASSLRVSSPQPQHF.

This clone was seen repeatedly, ten times or more. The DNA read from the CDR3 is TGCAGCGTTGAAGGCGGGACTTTCTACGAG. Protein sequence: CSVEGGTFYE. Given in full, the CDR3 is CSVEGGTFYEQYF. V and J are TRBV29-1 and TRBJ2-7; tentatively, D is TRBD2 (6 bases). Read data end 3 residues before the CDR3 end; the end is taken from the germline J gene. The germline V and J ends were trimmed by 1 base and 3 bases, with 10 bases remaining between them. The CDR3 covers 13 residues. Germline CDR1 is SQVTM and CDR2 is ANQGSEA.

The sample holds many counts of this clone. With the read ending 3 residues before the CDR3 end, the germline J gene is used to fill in that end. This rearrangement joins TRBV19 to TRBJ1-2; 7 bases fit TRBD1. The CDR3 length is 17 residues. Germline V gene lookup returns CDR1 LNHDA and CDR2 SQIVND (reference sequence). Trimming cost V 6 bases and J 3 bases; bases outside gene matches: 16. CDR3 sequence: CASRTSERGLSDYGYTF. CDR3 bases read: TGTGCCAGTAGGACCTCCGAGAGGGGGCTGTCGGACTATGGC.

This clone was found many times. The read falls 3 residues short of the CDR3 end, and the missing part is taken from the germline J gene. The chain joins TRBV5-5 to TRBJ2-5; D remains ambiguous. The CDR3 is 13 amino acids. The V gene's germline CDR1 is SGHKS and CDR2 YYEKEE (reference sequence). Trimming shortened V by 1 base and J by 3 bases, and 7 bases separated the two germline ends. The CDR3 sequence is CASSLYIEETQYF. The covered CDR3 bases are TGTGCCAGCAGCTTGTACATTGAAGAGACC. Variable domain in full (rest from reference TRBV5-5 and TRBJ2-5): DAGVTQSPTHLIKTRGQQVTLRCSPISGHKSVSWYQQVLGQGPQFIFQYYEKEERGRGNFPDRFSARQFPNYSSELNVNALLLGDSALYLCASSLYIEETQYFGPGTRLLVL.

This clone occurred many times. The read ends 3 residues before the CDR3 terminus; that terminus is restored from the germline J gene. The chain combines TRBV19 with TRBJ2-2; 8 positions match TRBD1. Trimming took 7 bases from V and 4 from J; bases not matched to a gene: 5. The CDR3 is 14 amino acids. The germline V gene has CDR1 LNHDA and CDR2 SQIVND (reference sequence). CDR3 region: CASKGQVLTGELFF. The covered CDR3 bases are TGTGCCAGTAAGGGACAGGTCCTCACCGGGGAG. Supplemented by reference TRBV19 and TRBJ2-2, the full variable domain reads DGGITQSPKYLFRKEGQNVTLSCEQNLNHDAMYWYRQDPGQGLRLIYYSQIVNDFQKGDIAEGYSVSREKKESFPLTVTSAQKNPTAFYLCASKGQVLTGELFFGEGSRLTVL.

At least ten counts were recorded for this clone. The sequenced fragment ends 3 residues before the CDR3 boundary, so the rest is inferred from the germline J gene. The chain is built from TRBV5-1 and TRBJ2-2; 15 nucleotides align to TRBD2. V gave up 4 bases and J gave up 4 bases; unmatched junction bases: 8. This CDR3 has 18 residues. The V gene's germline CDR1 is SGHRS and CDR2 YFSETQ. CDR3 DNA (partial): TGCGCCAGCAGCCGCGGGACTAGCGGGAGGCTTGCCACCGGGGAG. It is translated as CASSRGTSGRLATGE. In full, the CDR3 is CASSRGTSGRLATGELFF.

This clone has at least ten counts. Coverage ceases 3 residues before the CDR3 finishes, and the germline J gene fills in the end. This chain connects TRBV5-6 to TRBJ1-1; D may be TRBD1 (6 bases). Germline CDR1 reads SGHDT; CDR2 reads YYEEEE. This CDR3 contains 15 residues. The V end lost 4 bases, the J end lost 3 bases, and 16 bases lay between the germline ends. The sequenced CDR3 bases are TGTGCCAGCAGCGGACCAGTAGGGGGACACACTGAA. Its protein is CASSGPVGGHTE. The CDR3, in full, reads CASSGPVGGHTEAFF.

This clone was observed many times. The read terminates 3 residues before the CDR3 end, so the remaining end is supplied by the germline J gene. The genes are TRBV2 and TRBJ1-2; no definite D call. This CDR3 comprises 14 residues. V lost 7 bases, J lost 2 bases, and 14 bases lay in between. Germline loops: CDR1 SNHLY, CDR2 FYNNEI. CDR3 DNA (partial): TGTGCCAGCATTCAGTCGATTCAAAACTATGGC. Its protein product is CASIQSIQNYG. The full CDR3 sequence reads CASIQSIQNYGYTF.

This clone was picked up many times. From the germline J gene comes the end of the CDR3, since the read stops 3 residues before it. The rearrangement uses TRBV19 and TRBJ2-1; TRBD2 agrees at 13 bases. Looked up from germline, CDR1 is LNHDA and CDR2 is SQIVND (reference sequence). The CDR3 consists of 18 residues. J gave up 7 bases and V 5 bases, and 14 bases lay outside the gene matches. This CDR3 reads CASSSHAGTSGDINEQFF. The sequenced part of the CDR3 DNA is TGTGCCAGTAGTTCGCACGCCGGGACTAGCGGGGATATTAATGAG.

This clone was observed many times. Read coverage stops 3 residues before the CDR3 terminus; the germline J gene supplies the remainder. The J gene is TRBJ2-1, the V gene TRBV19, with 10 bases identical to TRBD2. This CDR3 has 16 residues. Per germline, CDR1 LNHDA and CDR2 SQIVND (reference sequence). The junction had 9 bases not matched to a gene; V was cut back by 5 bases and J by 5 bases. The part of the CDR3 DNA that was read is TGTGCCAGTAGTGTCTTAGCGGGAGGACCCGACAATGAG. This translates into CASSVLAGGPDNE. The CDR3 in full is CASSVLAGGPDNEQFF. Drawing the rest from reference TRBV19 and TRBJ2-1, the complete variable domain is DGGITQSPKYLFRKEGQNVTLSCEQNLNHDAMYWYRQDPGQGLRLIYYSQIVNDFQKGDIAEGYSVSREKKESFPLTVTSAQKNPTAFYLCASSVLAGGPDNEQFFGPGTRLTVL.

In its sample, this clone was seen many times. The read halts 3 residues ahead of the CDR3 end, with the missing end drawn from the germline J gene. The chain joins TRBV18 to TRBJ1-5; 10 bases map to TRBD1. Germline lookup yields CDR1 KGHSH and CDR2 LQKENI. This CDR3 is 15 amino acids long. V trimming: 2 bases; J trimming: 4 bases; junction bases outside the gene matches: 2. CDR3 amino acids: CASSPGTGVNQPQHF. The CDR3 bases that were read are TGTGCCAGCTCACCAGGGACAGGGGTTAATCAGCCC.